Listed below are T cell receptor beta chains from one sample, sequenced in a study of shared clonotypes between healthy human individuals. TCRdb keeps only in-frame clones here, not all; method: immunoSEQ multiplex PCR. The table records about 600,000 clones, roughly 98% of them present only once. The specimen was naive CD8+ T cells sorted from blood. The receptors originated from a man under 40 in good health. Both conserved end residues are trimmed from each CDR3.

V gene | CDR3 protein
TRBV4-1 | ASMGATDTQY
TRBV27 | ASSLGGEQY
TRBV20-1 | SAERPNEQF
TRBV30 | AWKKASSAYGYT
TRBV7-6 | ASSLTSGRAQY
TRBV4-1 | ASSTHAGGGYEQY
TRBV2 | ATETGTDEDNEQF
TRBV5-8 | ASSHNEREMEETQY
TRBV28 | ASSFPLPREPYEQY
TRBV15 | ATSNSGGYEQY
TRBV7-6 | ASSGGLAVYNEQF
TRBV30 | AWSVGVLSGRAGNEQF
TRBV6-1 | ASSESRSSYEQY
TRBV29-1 | SVQGPTYEQY
TRBV28 | ASSPTETLAEGADTQY
TRBV27 | ASSPPEDRGEQY
TRBV7-8 | ASSLAGESYEQY
TRBV5-4 | ASSLELAGPGYNEQF
TRBV5-6 | ASSWAGTGGYEQY
TRBV27 | ASSPNLAGGFYEQF
TRBV15 | ATSSSPRRQY
TRBV9 | ASSARSSTGRYTDTQY
TRBV18 | ASSLPGANYGYT
TRBV9 | ASSAPSSGATDTQY
TRBV27 | ASSPGQIYEQY
TRBV6-5 | ASSKMDSGGGELF
TRBV11-2 | ASSSAPPRTEQF
TRBV18 | ASSPLPGDEEQY
TRBV6-1 | ASSEDQTSGNMMTYEQY
TRBV5-1 | ASSWDSDPIGHTNEKLF
TRBV15 | ATSRDRVPDKLF
TRBV2 | ASSGDRRNGYT
TRBV5-4 | ASLTSGSRDEQF
TRBV11-2 | ASSLAGSFYEQY
TRBV2 | ASSEIGQAHYGYT
TRBV6-1 | ASSDFAYSYNEQF
TRBV7-9 | ASSLGNQVAYEQY
TRBV9 | ASSATDGTDTQY
TRBV5-1 | ASSLSPSSGQETQY
TRBV6-5 | ASSFLAGVGNEQF
TRBV10-1 | ASGRQGGELF
TRBV5-8 | ATRRKTTDDHFEQF
TRBV11-2 | ASRPKENLYNNEQF
TRBV11-3 | ASSLGGANSYEQY
TRBV7-7 | ASSLAPSGGSYNEQF
TRBV18 | ASSPPTGDVATQY
TRBV29-1 | SVEGNNYGYT
TRBV7-8 | ASSSPTGVRSADTQY
TRBV27 | ASGPQGRGYGYT
TRBV29-1 | SVQAFNYGYT